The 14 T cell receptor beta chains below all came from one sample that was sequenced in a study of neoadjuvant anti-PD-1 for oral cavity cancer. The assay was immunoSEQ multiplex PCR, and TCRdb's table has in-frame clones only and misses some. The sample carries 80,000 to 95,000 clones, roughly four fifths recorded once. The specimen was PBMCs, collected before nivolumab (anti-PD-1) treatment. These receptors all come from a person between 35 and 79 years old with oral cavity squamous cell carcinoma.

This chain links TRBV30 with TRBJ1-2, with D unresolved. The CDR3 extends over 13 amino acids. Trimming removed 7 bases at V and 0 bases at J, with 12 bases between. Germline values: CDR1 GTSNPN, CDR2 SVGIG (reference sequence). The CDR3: CASPSGANYGYTF. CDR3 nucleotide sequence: TGTGCCTCCCCGTCGGGCGCTAACTATGGCTACACCTTC.

The DNA of the CDR3 is TGTGCCAGCAGTGTCTATGCGGGGGTTGGGACCCAGTACTTC. This sequence encodes CASSVYAGVGTQYF. The chain has TRBV2 and TRBJ2-5, with 7 bases fitting TRBD2. The CDR3 has 14 residues. The V and J ends lost 4 bases and 7 bases, in that order; junction bases with no gene match: 9. Germline-derived CDR1 and CDR2 are SNHLY and FYNNEI.

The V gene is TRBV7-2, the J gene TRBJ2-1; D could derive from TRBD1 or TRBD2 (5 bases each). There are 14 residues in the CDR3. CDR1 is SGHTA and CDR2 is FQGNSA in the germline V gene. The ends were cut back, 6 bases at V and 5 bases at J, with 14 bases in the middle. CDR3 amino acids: CASRQRGSNNEQFF. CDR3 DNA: TGTGCCAGCAGGCAGAGGGGAAGCAACAATGAGCAGTTCTTC. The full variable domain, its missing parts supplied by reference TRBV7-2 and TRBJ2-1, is GAGVSQSPSNKVTEKGKDVELRCDPISGHTALYWYRQSLGQGLEFLIYFQGNSAPDKSGLPSDRFSAERTGGSVSTLTIQRTQQEDSAVYLCASRQRGSNNEQFFGPGTRLTVL.

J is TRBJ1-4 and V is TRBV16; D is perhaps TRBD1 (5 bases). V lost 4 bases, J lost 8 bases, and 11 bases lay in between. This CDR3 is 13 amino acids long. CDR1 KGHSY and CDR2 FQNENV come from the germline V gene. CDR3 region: CASSPPSGEKLFF. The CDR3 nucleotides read TGTGCCAGCAGCCCGCCATCAGGGGAAAAACTGTTTTTT.

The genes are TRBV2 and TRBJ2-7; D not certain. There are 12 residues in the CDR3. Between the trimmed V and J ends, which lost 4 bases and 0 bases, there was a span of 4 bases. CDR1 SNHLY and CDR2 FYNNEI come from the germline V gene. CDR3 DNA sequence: TGTGCCAGCAGTGGGAACTCCTACGAGCAGTACTTC. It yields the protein CASSGNSYEQYF.

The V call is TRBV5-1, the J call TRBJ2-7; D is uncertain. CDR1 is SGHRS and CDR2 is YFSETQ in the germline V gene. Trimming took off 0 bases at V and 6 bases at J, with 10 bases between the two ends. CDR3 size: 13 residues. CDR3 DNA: TGCGCCAGCAGCTTGGGCAGGCCGGGCGAGCAGTACTTC. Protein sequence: CASSLGRPGEQYF. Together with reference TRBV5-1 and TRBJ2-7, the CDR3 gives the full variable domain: KAGVTQTPRYLIKTRGQQVTLSCSPISGHRSVSWYQQTPGQGLQFLFEYFSETQRNKGNFPGRFSGRQFSNSRSEMNVSTLELGDSALYLCASSLGRPGEQYFGPGTRLTVT.

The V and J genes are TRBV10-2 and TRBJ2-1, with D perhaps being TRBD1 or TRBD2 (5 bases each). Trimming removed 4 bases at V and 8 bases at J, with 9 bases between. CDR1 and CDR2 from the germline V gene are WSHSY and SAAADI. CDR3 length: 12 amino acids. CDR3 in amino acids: CASSVRGDEQFF. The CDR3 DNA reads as TGCGCCAGCAGTGTCCGGGGCGATGAGCAGTTCTTC.

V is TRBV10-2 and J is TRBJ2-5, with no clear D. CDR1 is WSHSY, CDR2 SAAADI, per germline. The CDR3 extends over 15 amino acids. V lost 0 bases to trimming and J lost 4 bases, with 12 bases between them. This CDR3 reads CASSESIFPGETQYF. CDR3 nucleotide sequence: TGCGCCAGCAGTGAGTCGATCTTTCCGGGAGAGACCCAGTACTTC.

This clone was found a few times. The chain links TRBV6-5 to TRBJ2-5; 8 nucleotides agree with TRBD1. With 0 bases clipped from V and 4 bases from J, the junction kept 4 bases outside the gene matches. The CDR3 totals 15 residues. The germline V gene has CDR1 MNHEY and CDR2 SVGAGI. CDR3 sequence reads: CASSYSRQGPETQYF. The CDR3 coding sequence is TGTGCCAGCAGTTACTCGAGACAGGGGCCAGAGACCCAGTACTTC.

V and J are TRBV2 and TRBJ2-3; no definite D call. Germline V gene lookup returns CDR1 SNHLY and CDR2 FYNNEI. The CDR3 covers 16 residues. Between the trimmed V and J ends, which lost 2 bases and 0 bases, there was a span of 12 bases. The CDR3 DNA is TGTGCCAGCAGTGAATCCGTATTACCCAGCACAGATACGCAGTATTTT. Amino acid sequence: CASSESVLPSTDTQYF.

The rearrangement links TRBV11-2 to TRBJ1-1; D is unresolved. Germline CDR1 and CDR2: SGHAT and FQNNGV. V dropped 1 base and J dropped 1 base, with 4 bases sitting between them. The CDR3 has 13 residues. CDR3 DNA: TGTGCCAGCAGCTTAGGCGCGAACACTGAAGCTTTCTTT. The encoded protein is CASSLGANTEAFF.

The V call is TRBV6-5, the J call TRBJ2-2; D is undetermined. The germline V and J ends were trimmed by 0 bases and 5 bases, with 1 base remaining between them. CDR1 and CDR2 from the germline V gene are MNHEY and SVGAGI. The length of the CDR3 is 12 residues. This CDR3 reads CASSYSTGELFF. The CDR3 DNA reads TGTGCCAGCAGTTACTCGACCGGGGAGCTGTTTTTT.

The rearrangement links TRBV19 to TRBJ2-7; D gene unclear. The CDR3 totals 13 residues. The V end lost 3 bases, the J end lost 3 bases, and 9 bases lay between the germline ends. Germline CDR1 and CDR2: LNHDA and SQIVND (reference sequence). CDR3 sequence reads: CASSMNSLYEQYF. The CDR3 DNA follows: TGTGCCAGTAGTATGAACTCCCTCTACGAGCAGTACTTC. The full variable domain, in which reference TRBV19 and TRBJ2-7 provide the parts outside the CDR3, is DGGITQSPKYLFRKEGQNVTLSCEQNLNHDAMYWYRQDPGQGLRLIYYSQIVNDFQKGDIAEGYSVSREKKESFPLTVTSAQKNPTAFYLCASSMNSLYEQYFGPGTRLTVT.

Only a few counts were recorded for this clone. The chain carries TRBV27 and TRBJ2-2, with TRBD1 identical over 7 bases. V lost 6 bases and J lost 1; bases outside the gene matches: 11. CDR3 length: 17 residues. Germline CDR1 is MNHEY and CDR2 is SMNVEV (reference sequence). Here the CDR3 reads CASSNGLRTGNTGELFF. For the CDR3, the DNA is TGTGCCAGCAGCAACGGCTTACGGACAGGGAACACCGGGGAGCTGTTTTTT.